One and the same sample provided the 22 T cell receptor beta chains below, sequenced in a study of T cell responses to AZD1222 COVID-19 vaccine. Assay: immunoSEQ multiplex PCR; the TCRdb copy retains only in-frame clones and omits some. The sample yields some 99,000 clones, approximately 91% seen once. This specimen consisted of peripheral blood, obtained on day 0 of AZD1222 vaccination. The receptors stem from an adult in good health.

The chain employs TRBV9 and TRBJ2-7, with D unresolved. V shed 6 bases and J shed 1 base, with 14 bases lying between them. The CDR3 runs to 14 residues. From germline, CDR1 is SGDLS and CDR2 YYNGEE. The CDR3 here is CASNKGSGSYEQYF. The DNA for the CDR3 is TGTGCCAGCAATAAGGGAAGTGGGTCCTACGAGCAGTACTTC.

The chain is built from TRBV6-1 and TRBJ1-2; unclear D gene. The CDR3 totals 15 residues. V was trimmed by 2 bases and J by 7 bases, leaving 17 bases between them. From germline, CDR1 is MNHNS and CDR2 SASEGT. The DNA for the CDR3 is TGTGCCAGCAGTGAAAGTTATCTAGCGGATCGTGGCTACACCTTC. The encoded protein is CASSESYLADRGYTF.

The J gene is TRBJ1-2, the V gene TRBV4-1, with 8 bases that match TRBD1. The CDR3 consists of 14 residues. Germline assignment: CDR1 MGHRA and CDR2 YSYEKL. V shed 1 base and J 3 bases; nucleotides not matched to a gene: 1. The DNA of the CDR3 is TGCGCCAGCAGCCAAGGGGACAGGCACTATGGCTACACCTTC. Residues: CASSQGDRHYGYTF.

As DNA, the CDR3 is TGTGCCAGCAGTTTCCGACTTAGCGGGGGATTAGATACGCAGTATTTT. It is translated as CASSFRLSGGLDTQYF. This rearrangement joins TRBV6-2 or TRBV6-3 to TRBJ2-3, with 9 positions matching TRBD2. Germline V gene data show CDR1 as MNHEY and CDR2 as SVGEGT. This CDR3 contains 16 residues. V shed 4 bases and J 5 bases; nucleotides not matched to a gene: 10.

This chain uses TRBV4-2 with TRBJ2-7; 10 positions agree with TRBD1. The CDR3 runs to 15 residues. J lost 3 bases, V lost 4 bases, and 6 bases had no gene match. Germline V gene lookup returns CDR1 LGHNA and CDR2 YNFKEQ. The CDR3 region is CASSRATGGGYEQYF. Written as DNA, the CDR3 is TGTGCCAGCAGCCGAGCGACAGGGGGCGGCTACGAGCAGTACTTC.

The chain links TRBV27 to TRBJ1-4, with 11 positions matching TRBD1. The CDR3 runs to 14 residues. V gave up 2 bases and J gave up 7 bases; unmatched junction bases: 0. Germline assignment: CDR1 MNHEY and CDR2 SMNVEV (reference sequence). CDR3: CASSLGTGGEKLFF. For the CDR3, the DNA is TGTGCCAGCAGTTTAGGGACAGGGGGTGAAAAACTGTTTTTT. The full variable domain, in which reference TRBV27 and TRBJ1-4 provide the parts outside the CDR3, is EAQVTQNPRYLITVTGKKLTVTCSQNMNHEYMSWYRQDPGLGLRQIYYSMNVEVTDKGDVPEGYKVSRKEKRNFPLILESPSPNQTSLYFCASSLGTGGEKLFFGSGTQLSVL.

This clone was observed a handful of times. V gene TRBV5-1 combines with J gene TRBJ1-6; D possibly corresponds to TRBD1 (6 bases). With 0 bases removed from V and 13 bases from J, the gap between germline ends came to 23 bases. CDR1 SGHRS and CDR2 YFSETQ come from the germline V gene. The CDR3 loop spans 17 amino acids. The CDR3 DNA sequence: TGCGCCAGCAGCTTGGCCCAGGGACACCAGGCAGGTTCGCCCCTCCACTTT. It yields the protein CASSLAQGHQAGSPLHF.

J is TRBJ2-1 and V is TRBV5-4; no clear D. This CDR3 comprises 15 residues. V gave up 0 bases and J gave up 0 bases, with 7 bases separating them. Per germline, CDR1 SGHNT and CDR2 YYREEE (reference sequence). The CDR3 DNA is TGTGCCAGCAGCTTGGGACAATACTCCTACAATGAGCAGTTCTTC. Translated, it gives CASSLGQYSYNEQFF.

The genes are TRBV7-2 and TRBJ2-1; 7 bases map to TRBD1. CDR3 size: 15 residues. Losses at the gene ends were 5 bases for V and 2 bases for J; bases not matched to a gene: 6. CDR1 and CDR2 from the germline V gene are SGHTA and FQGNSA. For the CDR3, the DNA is TGTGCCAGCAGCCCGAGGGGGCCGACCTACAATGAGCAGTTCTTC. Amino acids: CASSPRGPTYNEQFF.

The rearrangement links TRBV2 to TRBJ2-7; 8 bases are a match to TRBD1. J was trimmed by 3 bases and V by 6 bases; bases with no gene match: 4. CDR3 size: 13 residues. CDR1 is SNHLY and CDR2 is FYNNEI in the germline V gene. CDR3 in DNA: TGTGCCAGCAGATCCGGGACAGGCTACGAGCAGTACTTC. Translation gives CASRSGTGYEQYF.

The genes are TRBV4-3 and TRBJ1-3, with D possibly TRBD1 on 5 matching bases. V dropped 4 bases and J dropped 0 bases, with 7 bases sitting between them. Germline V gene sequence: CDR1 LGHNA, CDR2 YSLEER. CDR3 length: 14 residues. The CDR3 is CASSLGGSGNTIYF. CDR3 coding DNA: TGCGCCAGCAGCCTGGGGGGCTCTGGAAACACCATATATTTT.

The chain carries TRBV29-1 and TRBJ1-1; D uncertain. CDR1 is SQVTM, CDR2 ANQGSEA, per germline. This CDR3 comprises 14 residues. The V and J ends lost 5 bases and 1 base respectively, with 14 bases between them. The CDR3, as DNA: TGCAGCGTTTCCGGTCGCTCTTGGAACACTGAAGCTTTCTTT. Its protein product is CSVSGRSWNTEAFF.

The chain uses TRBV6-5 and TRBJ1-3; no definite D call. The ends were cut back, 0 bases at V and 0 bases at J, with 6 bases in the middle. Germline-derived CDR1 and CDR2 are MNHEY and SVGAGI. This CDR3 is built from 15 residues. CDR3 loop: CASSYSMGSGNTIYF. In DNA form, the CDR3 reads TGTGCCAGCAGTTACTCGATGGGCTCTGGAAACACCATATATTTT.

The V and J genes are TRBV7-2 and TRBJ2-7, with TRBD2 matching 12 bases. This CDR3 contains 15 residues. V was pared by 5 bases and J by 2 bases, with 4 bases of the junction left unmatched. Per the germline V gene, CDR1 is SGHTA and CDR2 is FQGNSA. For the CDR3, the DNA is TGTGCCAGCAGCGGAGCTAGCGGGGGGGCCTACGAGCAGTACTTC. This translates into CASSGASGGAYEQYF.

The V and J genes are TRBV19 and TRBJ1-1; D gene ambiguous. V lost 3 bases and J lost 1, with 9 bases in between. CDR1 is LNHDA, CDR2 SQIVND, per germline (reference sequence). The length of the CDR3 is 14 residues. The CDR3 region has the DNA TGTGCCAGTAGTATCCTTGGACGGAACACTGAAGCTTTCTTT. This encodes CASSILGRNTEAFF.

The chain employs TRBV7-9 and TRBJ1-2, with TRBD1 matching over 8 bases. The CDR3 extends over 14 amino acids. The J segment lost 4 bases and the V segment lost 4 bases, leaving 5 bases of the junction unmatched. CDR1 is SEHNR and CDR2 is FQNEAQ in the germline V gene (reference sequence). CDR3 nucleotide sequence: TGTGCCAGCAGCTACTCAGGGGGCGGCTATGGCTACACCTTC. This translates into CASSYSGGGYGYTF.

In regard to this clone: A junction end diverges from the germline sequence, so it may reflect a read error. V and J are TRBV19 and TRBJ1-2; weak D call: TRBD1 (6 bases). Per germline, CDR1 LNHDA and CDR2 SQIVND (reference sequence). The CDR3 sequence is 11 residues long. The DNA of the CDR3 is TGTGCCAGTAGTATCTGGGACAATCTGGCCTTC. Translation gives CASSIWDNLAF.

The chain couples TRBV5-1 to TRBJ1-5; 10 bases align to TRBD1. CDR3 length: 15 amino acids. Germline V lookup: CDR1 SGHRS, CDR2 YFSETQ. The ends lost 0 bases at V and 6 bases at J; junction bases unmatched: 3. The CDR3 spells CASSLGQGAGQPQHF. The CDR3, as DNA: TGCGCCAGCAGCTTGGGACAGGGGGCAGGTCAGCCCCAGCATTTT.

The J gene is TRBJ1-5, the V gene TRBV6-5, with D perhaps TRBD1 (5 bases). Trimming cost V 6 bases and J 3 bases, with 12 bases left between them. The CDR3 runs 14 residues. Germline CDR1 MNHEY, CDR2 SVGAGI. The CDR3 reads CASRGPGANQPQHF. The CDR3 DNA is TGTGCCAGCAGGGGACCCGGAGCCAATCAGCCCCAGCATTTT.

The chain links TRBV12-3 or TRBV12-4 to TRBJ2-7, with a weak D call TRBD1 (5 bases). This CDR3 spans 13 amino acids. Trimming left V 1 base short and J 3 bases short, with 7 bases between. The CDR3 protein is CASSLGQIYEQYF. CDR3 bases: TGTGCCAGCAGTTTAGGACAGATCTACGAGCAGTACTTC.

CDR3 sequence: CASSLEPQAEEQYF. CDR3 bases: TGCGCCAGCAGCTTGGAGCCCCAGGCCGAGGAGCAGTACTTC. This chain links TRBV5-1 with TRBJ2-7; no clear D. The CDR3 totals 14 residues. With 0 bases removed from V and 7 bases from J, the gap between germline ends came to 14 bases. CDR1 is SGHRS, CDR2 YFSETQ, per germline.

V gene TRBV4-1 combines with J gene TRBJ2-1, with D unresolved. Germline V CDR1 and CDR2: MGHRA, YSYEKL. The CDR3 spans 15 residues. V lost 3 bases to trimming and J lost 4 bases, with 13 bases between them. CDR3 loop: CASSHDDQIYNEQFF. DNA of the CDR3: TGCGCCAGCAGCCACGATGACCAAATTTACAATGAGCAGTTCTTC.